This paragraph reports one T cell receptor beta chain. It has no known antigen specificity. No qualities accompany the bases; no much larger clone lies one base away. Counted from cysteine to phenylalanine, this CDR3 has 18 amino acids. The sequence is cut down to CDR3 DNA, 54 bases in frame from base 1. After removal of 0 bases from V and 5 bases from J, the junction retains 12 bases not matched to a gene. CDR1 and CDR2, looked up from the germline V gene (reference sequence), are LGHDT and YNNKEL. These data come from a study of human T cells and chemical hapten exposure (dated by TCRdb to the early 2020s). Study-level background: For sensitization, 2% DPC in acetone was applied to a 2 cm by 2 cm area of upper inner arm skin. Throughout the approximately 22-week study period, patients were also given weekly therapeutic DPC doses on the scalp. Patch tests used Finn chambers with 0.01% DPC on the upper back, scored after 6 days by International Contact Dermatitis Research Group standards. The mostly female patient cohort included alopecia areata with under or over 50% scalp involvement, alopecia totalis and alopecia universalis. The libraries were sequenced as a pool, and the TCR yield per sample differed mostly because of small variations in library volumes within the pool. In alopecia patients, the study followed how the peripheral blood TCR repertoire changed in vivo over primary and secondary sensitization to diphenylcyclopropenone (DPC), a hapten. Patient blood was sampled pre-sensitization (week 0) and at 2, 6 and about 24 weeks after DPC sensitization. About 30 alopecia patients provided blood for TCR sequencing at one to four time points (pre-sensitization, 2, 6 and 24 weeks).

This sample's time point label indicates: patch test 1, 2 weeks after DPC sensitization. Per the publication, the treatment or condition label means: therapeutic diphenylcyclopropenone sensitization with weekly scalp DPC. At every patch-test visit, the blood draw took place before the patch test was put on. Eligible patients were aged 18 to 70, diagnosed with alopecia, deemed suitable for DPC therapy, and excluded if pregnant. Total RNA was isolated from unfractionated whole blood collected in Tempus Blood RNA tubes. Broader findings and caveats from the paper: Repeated subsampling changed both the strength of the expansion versus patch-test correlation and the threshold at which that correlation became significant. No change with DPC sensitization was found in the number of TCRs above 1 in 1000 frequency, and no evidence of global repertoire structure alterations was found. Significantly more large CDR3 similarity clusters were formed by expanded TCRs than by pre-sensitization or healthy control sets, consistent with antigen-driven responses. Alopecia, a presumed autoimmune disease, was present in all patients, so the immune response of the patients might differ from that of healthy individuals. The number of PT1 expanded TCRs positively correlated with patch test score, significant at thresholds 8, 16 and 32 but not 4.

The library was produced with RACE. The run used a NextSeq 500. Library preparation attached unique molecular identifiers to individual cDNA molecules for quantitative, reproducible TCR counting. For every blood RNA sample, sequencing covered both the TCR alpha and TCR beta chains. In the original analysis: Samples had a median of approximately 93,000 TCRs, with a range from roughly 20,000 to 690,600. The Decombinator software suite was used to annotate V, J and CDR3 in the TCR reads. For the PS versus PT1 abundance plots, all samples were subsampled to the same number of TCRs (28,000). TCRs were defined as expanded if absent before sensitization and observed at least eight times at the 2-week time point. TCRdb cleaned the public reads at Q25 with fastp, built clones with MiXCR and kept in-frame beta chains. When rows share a CDR3 protein, they turn into one entry using the most common DNA and genes. The V and J calls were determined by TCRdb, not by the authors. The sample records around 120,000 distinct CDR3 sequences, about 10% of which are singletons. The ten largest account for under 4.5% of the sample.

This chain is built from TRBV3-1 and TRBJ2-5; 10 middle bases align to TRBD2. The material sequenced was whole blood, taken in connection with sensitization to the hapten diphenylcyclopropenone (DPC). The clonotype was recovered from a woman aged 35 to 49 with alopecia areata. Some clones in this sample may be carry-over from other donors' samples. The CDR3 corresponds to CASSQETPAGGPWETQYF. The bases are TGTGCCAGCAGCCAAGAAACCCCAGCGGGGGGGCCCTGGGAGACCCAGTACTTC.